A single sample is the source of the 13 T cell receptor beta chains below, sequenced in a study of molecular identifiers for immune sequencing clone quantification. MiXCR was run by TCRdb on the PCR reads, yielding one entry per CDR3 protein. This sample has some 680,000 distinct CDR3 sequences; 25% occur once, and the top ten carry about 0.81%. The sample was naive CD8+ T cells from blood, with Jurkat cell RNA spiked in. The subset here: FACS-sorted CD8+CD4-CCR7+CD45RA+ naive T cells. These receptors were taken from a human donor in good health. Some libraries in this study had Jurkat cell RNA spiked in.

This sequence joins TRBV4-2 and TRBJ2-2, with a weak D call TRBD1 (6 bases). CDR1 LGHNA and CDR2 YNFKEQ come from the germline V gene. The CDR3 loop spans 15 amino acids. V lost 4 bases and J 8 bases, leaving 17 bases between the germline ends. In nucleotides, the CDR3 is TGTGCCAGCAGCCGCCCGGCAGGGGTAGAAGGGGAGCTGTTTTTT. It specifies CASSRPAGVEGELFF.

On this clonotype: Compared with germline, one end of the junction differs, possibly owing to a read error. The CDR3, as DNA: TGTGCCGGCAGTACCTCCGGGACAGGGGGTCATACGCAGTATTTT. Residues: CAGSTSGTGGHTQYF. V is TRBV12-3 or TRBV12-4 and J is TRBJ2-3; 11 bases match TRBD1. The CDR3 loop spans 15 amino acids.

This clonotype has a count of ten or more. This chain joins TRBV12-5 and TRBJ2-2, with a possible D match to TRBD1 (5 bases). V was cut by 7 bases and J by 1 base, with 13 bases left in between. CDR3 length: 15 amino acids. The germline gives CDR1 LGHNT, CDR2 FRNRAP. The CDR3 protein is CASAALTGNTGELFF. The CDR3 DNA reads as TGTGCTAGTGCCGCCCTTACAGGGAACACCGGGGAGCTGTTTTTT.

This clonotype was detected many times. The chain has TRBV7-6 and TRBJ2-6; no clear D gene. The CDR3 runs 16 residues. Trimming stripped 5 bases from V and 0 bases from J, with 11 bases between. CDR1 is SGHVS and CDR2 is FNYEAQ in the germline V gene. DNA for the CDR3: TGTGCCAGCAGCCCAGCACCAGTCTCTGGGGCCAACGTCCTGACTTTC. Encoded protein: CASSPAPVSGANVLTF. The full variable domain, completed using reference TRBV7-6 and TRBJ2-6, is GAGVSQSPRYKVTKRGQDVALRCDPISGHVSLYWYRQALGQGPEFLTYFNYEAQQDKSGLPNDRFSAERPEGSISTLTIQRTEQRDSAMYRCASSPAPVSGANVLTFGAGSRLTVL.

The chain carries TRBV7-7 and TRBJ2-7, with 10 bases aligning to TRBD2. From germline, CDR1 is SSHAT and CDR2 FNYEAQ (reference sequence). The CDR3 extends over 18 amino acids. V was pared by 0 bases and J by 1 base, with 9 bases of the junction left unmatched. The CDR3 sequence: CASSLAPSGREGSYEQYF. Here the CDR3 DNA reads TGTGCCAGCAGCTTAGCTCCTAGCGGGAGAGAGGGATCCTACGAGCAGTACTTC.

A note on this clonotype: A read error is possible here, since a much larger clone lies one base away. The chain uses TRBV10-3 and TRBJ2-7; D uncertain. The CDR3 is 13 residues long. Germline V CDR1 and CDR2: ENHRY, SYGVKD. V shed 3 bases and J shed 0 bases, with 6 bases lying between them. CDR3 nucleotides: TGTGCCATCAGTGATAGTCCCTCCTACGAGCAGTACTTC. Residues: CAISDSPSYEQYF.

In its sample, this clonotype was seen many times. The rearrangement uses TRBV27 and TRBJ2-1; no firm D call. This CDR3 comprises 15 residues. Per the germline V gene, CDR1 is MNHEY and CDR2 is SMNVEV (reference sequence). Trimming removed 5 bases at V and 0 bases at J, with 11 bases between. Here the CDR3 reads CASSPALSSYNEQFF. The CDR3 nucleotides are TGTGCCAGCAGTCCCGCGCTCAGCTCCTACAATGAGCAGTTCTTC.

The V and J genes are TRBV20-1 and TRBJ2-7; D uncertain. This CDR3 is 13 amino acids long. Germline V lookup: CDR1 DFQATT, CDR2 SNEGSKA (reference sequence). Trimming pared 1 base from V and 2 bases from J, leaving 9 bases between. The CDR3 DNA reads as TGCAGTGCTAGAGGACCACTAACCTACGAGCAGTACTTC. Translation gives CSARGPLTYEQYF.

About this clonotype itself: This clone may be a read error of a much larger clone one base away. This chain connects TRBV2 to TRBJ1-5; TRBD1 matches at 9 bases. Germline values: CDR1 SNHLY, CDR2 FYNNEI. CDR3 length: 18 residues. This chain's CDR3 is CASRSPGTGIGRNQPQNF. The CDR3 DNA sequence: TGTGCCAGCAGAAGTCCCGGGACAGGGATTGGGCGCAATCAGCCCCAGAATTTT.

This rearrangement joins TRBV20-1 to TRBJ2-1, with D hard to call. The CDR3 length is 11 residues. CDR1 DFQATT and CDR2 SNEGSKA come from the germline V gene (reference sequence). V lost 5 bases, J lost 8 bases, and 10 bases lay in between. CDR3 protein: CSARESHEQFF. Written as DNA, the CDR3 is TGCAGTGCTCGTGAATCTCATGAGCAGTTCTTC.

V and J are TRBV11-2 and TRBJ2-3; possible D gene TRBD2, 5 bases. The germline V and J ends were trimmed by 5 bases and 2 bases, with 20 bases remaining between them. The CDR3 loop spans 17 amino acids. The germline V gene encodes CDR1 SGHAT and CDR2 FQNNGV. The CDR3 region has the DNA TGTGCCAGCAGCCCCCTCCTAGCCCCACCCGACACAGATACGCAGTATTTT. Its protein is CASSPLLAPPDTDTQYF.

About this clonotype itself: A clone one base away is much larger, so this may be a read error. CDR3 sequence: CASSAETRGLGTRYF. The CDR3 nucleotides read TGTGCCAGTAGTGCCGAGACGCGGGGCCTCGGGACCCGGTACTTC. This sequence joins TRBV19 and TRBJ2-5; the D gene is possibly TRBD2 (6 bases). The germline V gene has CDR1 LNHDA and CDR2 SQIVND (reference sequence). This CDR3 has 15 residues.

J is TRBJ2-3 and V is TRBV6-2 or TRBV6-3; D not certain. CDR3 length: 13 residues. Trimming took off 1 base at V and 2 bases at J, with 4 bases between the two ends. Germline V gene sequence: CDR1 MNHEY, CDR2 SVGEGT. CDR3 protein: CASSYLNTDTQYF. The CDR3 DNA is TGTGCCAGCAGTTACTTGAACACAGATACGCAGTATTTT.